Presented here are 16 T cell receptor beta chains from one specimen sequenced in a study of OX40 agonist ivuxolimab in advanced cancers. Libraries were prepared by immunoSEQ multiplex PCR; TCRdb keeps only in-frame clonotypes and omits some of them. The sample holds around 98,000 clones, roughly 89% seen once. The material sequenced was CD4+ or CD8+ T cells sorted from blood, taken in a trial of the OX40 agonist ivuxolimab. The receptors derive from an adult with an advanced solid tumor such as melanoma, head and neck, liver or kidney cancer.

CDR3: CASKAGSPPSYEQYF. The CDR3 coding sequence is TGTGCCAGCAAGGCAGGGAGTCCGCCCTCCTACGAGCAGTACTTC. V is TRBV5-6 and J is TRBJ2-7; D tentatively fits TRBD1 or TRBD2 (5 bases each). The V gene's germline CDR1 is SGHDT and CDR2 YYEEEE. The CDR3 runs to 15 residues. V was trimmed by 6 bases and J by 0 bases, leaving 16 bases between them.

V and J are TRBV6-1 and TRBJ2-2; D not certain. From germline, CDR1 is MNHNS and CDR2 SASEGT. This CDR3 has 12 residues. Deletions cut 8 bases from V and 2 bases from J, with 6 bases between. This chain's CDR3 is CASYPNTGELFF. CDR3 nucleotide sequence: TGTGCCAGCTATCCTAACACCGGGGAGCTGTTTTTT.

V is TRBV5-4 and J is TRBJ2-1, with D possibly matching TRBD2 (5 bases). Per the germline V gene, CDR1 is SGHNT and CDR2 is YYREEE (reference sequence). This CDR3 has 13 amino acids. Trimming shortened V by 4 bases and J by 6 bases, and 11 bases separated the two germline ends. The chain's CDR3 is CASSINRGNEQFF. The CDR3 DNA follows: TGTGCCAGCAGCATTAACCGGGGCAATGAGCAGTTCTTC.

V usage is TRBV2 and J usage is TRBJ1-4, with D possibly matching TRBD1 (6 bases). V lost 3 bases and J lost 8, with 16 bases in between. This CDR3 has 15 amino acids. Germline V gene sequence: CDR1 SNHLY, CDR2 FYNNEI. The CDR3 DNA is TGTGCCAGCAGTGATCGTCAGGGGTTGTGGGAAAAACTGTTTTTT. Translating gives CASSDRQGLWEKLFF. The full variable domain, completed using reference TRBV2 and TRBJ1-4, is EPEVTQTPSHQVTQMGQEVILRCVPISNHLYFYWYRQILGQKVEFLVSFYNNEISEKSEIFDDQFSVERPDGSNFTLKIRSTKLEDSAMYFCASSDRQGLWEKLFFGSGTQLSVL.

This clone was picked up a small number of times. The chain employs TRBV5-8 and TRBJ1-1; D is undetermined. This CDR3 comprises 13 residues. The ends were cut back, 3 bases at V and 0 bases at J, with 6 bases in the middle. Germline V lookup: CDR1 SGHTS, CDR2 YDEGEE. CDR3 residues: CASSWGVNTEAFF. As DNA, the CDR3 is TGTGCCAGCAGCTGGGGAGTGAACACTGAAGCTTTCTTT.

For the CDR3, the DNA is TGTGCCAGTCTCCGATCTAGCGGGGTGGGAGAGACCCAGTACTTC. Translation gives CASLRSSGVGETQYF. The gene calls are TRBV19 and TRBJ2-5, with 9 bases identical to TRBD2. Germline V gene data show CDR1 as LNHDA and CDR2 as SQIVND (reference sequence). Germline trimming cut 8 bases from V and 4 bases from J; bases unmatched to any gene: 11. CDR3 length equals 15 residues.

The rearrangement uses TRBV28 and TRBJ2-2; 8 nucleotides line up with TRBD1. The CDR3 is 15 residues long. V lost 7 bases, J lost 7 bases, and 11 bases stayed unmatched. Germline V gives CDR1 MDHEN, CDR2 SYDVKM. This CDR3 is CASTRTARGLGELFF. The CDR3 bases are TGTGCCAGCACTCGAACCGCCAGGGGGCTCGGGGAGCTGTTTTTT. The complete variable domain, with remaining parts taken from reference TRBV28 and TRBJ2-2, reads DVKVTQSSRYLVKRTGEKVFLECVQDMDHENMFWYRQDPGLGLRLIYFSYDVKMKEKGDIPEGYSVSREKKERFSLILESASTNQTSMYLCASTRTARGLGELFFGEGSRLTVL.

The CDR3 loop is CASGGGRLGFYGYTF. CDR3 DNA sequence: TGTGCCAGCGGAGGGGGGCGCCTGGGGTTCTATGGCTACACCTTC. This chain uses TRBV7-6 with TRBJ1-2; TRBD1 might be the D (6 bases). Trimming shortened V by 8 bases and J by 4 bases, and 20 bases separated the two germline ends. Germline V gene data show CDR1 as SGHVS and CDR2 as FNYEAQ. The CDR3 loop spans 15 amino acids. The full variable domain, rest sourced from reference TRBV7-6 and TRBJ1-2, is GAGVSQSPRYKVTKRGQDVALRCDPISGHVSLYWYRQALGQGPEFLTYFNYEAQQDKSGLPNDRFSAERPEGSISTLTIQRTEQRDSAMYRCASGGGRLGFYGYTFGSGTRLTVV.

This clone appeared once. CDR3 DNA sequence: TGCGCCAGCAGTCCCGGGACAGGGGGGGATGAGCAGTTCTTC. Translating it yields CASSPGTGGDEQFF. The chain carries TRBV5-1 and TRBJ2-1; 11 nucleotides line up with TRBD1. This CDR3 has 14 amino acids. The V segment lost 5 bases and the J segment 8 bases; nucleotides outside the gene matches: 6. CDR1 is SGHRS, CDR2 YFSETQ, per germline.

In its sample, this clone was seen once. The chain links TRBV5-1 to TRBJ1-1, with D possibly being TRBD1 (6 bases). The ends were cut back, 7 bases at V and 0 bases at J, with 10 bases in the middle. There are 13 residues in the CDR3. Germline loops: CDR1 SGHRS, CDR2 YFSETQ. The CDR3 here is CASADRLNTEAFF. The CDR3 nucleotides are TGCGCCAGCGCGGACAGATTGAACACTGAAGCTTTCTTT.

This clone was picked up one time. A junction boundary mismatches the germline segment, possibly from a read error. This chain joins TRBV9 and TRBJ1-2, with D uncertain. This CDR3 has 11 amino acids. Germline lookup yields CDR1 SGDLS and CDR2 YYNGEE. CDR3 DNA sequence: TGTGCCAGCGAGGTTGGAGGTCTGTTCGCCTTC. Residues: CASEVGGLFAF.

This chain links TRBV11-2 with TRBJ1-1, with unresolved D. The germline V gene has CDR1 SGHAT and CDR2 FQNNGV. The CDR3 is 13 residues long. V was trimmed by 5 bases and J by 6 bases, leaving 13 bases between them. In DNA form, the CDR3 reads TGTGCCAGCAGCCCCCCCGGGTTGGCTGAAGCTTTCTTT. Amino acids: CASSPPGLAEAFF. The whole variable domain, filled in from reference TRBV11-2 and TRBJ1-1, reads EAGVAQSPRYKIIEKRQSVAFWCNPISGHATLYWYQQILGQGPKLLIQFQNNGVVDDSQLPKDRFSAERLKGVDSTLKIQPAKLEDSAVYLCASSPPGLAEAFFGQGTRLTVV.

This chain uses TRBV5-4 with TRBJ1-3; TRBD1 matches 8 bases. Trimming cost V 4 bases and J 1 base; bases outside gene matches: 7. The CDR3 runs to 16 residues. Germline CDR1 reads SGHNT; CDR2 reads YYREEE (reference sequence). CDR3 sequence: CASSRGTGQSGNTIYF. CDR3 DNA: TGTGCCAGCAGCCGGGGGACAGGCCAGTCTGGAAACACCATATATTTT.

V usage is TRBV9 and J usage is TRBJ1-2, with 9 bases aligning to TRBD1. The CDR3 sequence is 14 residues long. The V and J ends lost 6 bases and 6 bases, in that order; junction bases with no gene match: 9. Germline V gives CDR1 SGDLS, CDR2 YYNGEE. CDR3 loop: CASTRDRESDGYTF. CDR3 nucleotide sequence: TGTGCCAGCACCCGGGACAGGGAATCAGATGGCTACACCTTC.

The rearrangement uses TRBV5-6 and TRBJ2-1, with TRBD2 matching 15 bases. This CDR3 spans 16 amino acids. Germline V gene sequence: CDR1 SGHDT, CDR2 YYEEEE. V lost 2 bases to trimming and J lost 7 bases; unmatched junction nucleotides: 4. The CDR3 DNA sequence: TGTGCCAGCAGCTTTACCGGACTAGCGGGGGGGAATGAGCAGTTCTTC. Amino acid sequence: CASSFTGLAGGNEQFF.

V gene TRBV9 combines with J gene TRBJ2-7; D is unresolved. CDR1 SGDLS and CDR2 YYNGEE come from the germline V gene. The CDR3 runs to 13 residues. Trimming shortened V by 4 bases and J by 4 bases, and 12 bases separated the two germline ends. CDR3 bases: TGTGCCAGCAGCCCGCGACGCTGTTACGAGCAGTACTTC. This sequence encodes CASSPRRCYEQYF.